A single sample gave rise to the 32 T cell receptor beta chains below, sequenced in a study of OX40 agonist ivuxolimab in advanced cancers. Method: immunoSEQ multiplex PCR; TCRdb's copy keeps in-frame clones and lacks some. The sample comprises roughly 100,000 clones, approximately 90% of which are singletons, and about 7.2% rests with the top ten. This specimen was CD4+ or CD8+ T cells sorted from blood, taken in a trial of the OX40 agonist ivuxolimab. These receptors were collected from an adult with an advanced solid tumor such as melanoma, head and neck, liver or kidney cancer.

The chain is built from TRBV7-9 and TRBJ2-1, with 9 nucleotides matching TRBD1. V lost 1 base and J lost 7; bases outside the gene matches: 2. The CDR3 consists of 14 residues. Germline CDR1 reads SEHNR; CDR2 reads FQNEAQ (reference sequence). CDR3 residues: CASSLGDRENEQFF. The DNA of the CDR3 is TGTGCCAGCAGCTTAGGGGACAGGGAGAATGAGCAGTTCTTC.

With regard to this clone: Its ends do not fully match the called genes, so a read error is possible. The chain recombines TRBV7-7 with TRBJ1-5; D remains ambiguous. Germline CDR1 and CDR2: SSHAT and FNYEAQ (reference sequence). The CDR3 sequence is 14 residues long. The CDR3 here is CASSLDGLRQPQHF. CDR3 sequence (DNA): TGTGCTAGCAGCTTGGACGGTCTGCGGCAGCCCCAGCATTTT.

This clone was recorded only once. The chain carries TRBV6-6 and TRBJ1-5; no firm D call. With 7 bases removed from V and 5 bases from J, the gap between germline ends came to 21 bases. Germline CDR1 is MNHNY and CDR2 is SVGAGI (reference sequence). This CDR3 has 16 residues. CDR3 loop: CASNLRVPDIYQPQHF. CDR3 nucleotide sequence: TGTGCCAGCAATCTCCGGGTCCCTGACATCTATCAGCCCCAGCATTTT.

The chain has TRBV29-1 and TRBJ1-2, with 7 bases fitting TRBD1. V shed 7 bases and J 4 bases; nucleotides not matched to a gene: 9. The CDR3 length is 13 residues. Germline values: CDR1 SQVTM, CDR2 ANQGSEA. CDR3 in amino acids: CSGDRVGGYGYTF. For the CDR3, the DNA is TGCAGCGGTGACAGGGTAGGGGGCTATGGCTACACCTTC.

The CDR3 bases are TGTGCCAGCAGCTACGGAAACACTGAAGCTTTCTTT. Its protein product is CASSYGNTEAFF. V usage is TRBV11-2 and J usage is TRBJ1-1; D is ambiguous. Germline assignment: CDR1 SGHAT and CDR2 FQNNGV. V shed 4 bases and J shed 2 bases, with 5 bases lying between them. The CDR3 spans 12 residues.

The chain employs TRBV27 and TRBJ1-5, with D possibly TRBD1 on 6 matching bases. Trimming took 5 bases from V and 3 from J, leaving 14 bases between them. This CDR3 contains 15 residues. CDR1 and CDR2 (germline): MNHEY, SMNVEV (reference sequence). For the CDR3, the DNA is TGTGCCAGCAGTCTACTAGGGGGGGACAATCAGCCCCAGCATTTT. Translation: CASSLLGGDNQPQHF.

This chain uses TRBV21-1 with TRBJ2-7; the table's D call, TRBD1, has no DNA check behind it. TRBV21-1 is recorded as a pseudogene. This CDR3 is built from 14 residues. CDR3 nucleotide sequence: TGTGCCAGCAGCATCCGGGACATACCCTACGAGCAGTACTTC. Amino acid sequence: CASSIRDIPYEQYF.

The rearrangement uses TRBV2 and TRBJ1-1, with TRBD1 as a possible D gene (6 bases). CDR3 length equals 15 residues. CDR1 and CDR2 (germline): SNHLY, FYNNEI. V was clipped by 6 bases and J by 4 bases, with 18 bases between them. The CDR3 DNA reads TGTGCCAGCAGCGCCCGACAGGTTTCGGGCACTGAAGCTTTCTTT. It is translated as CASSARQVSGTEAFF.

This chain joins TRBV6-6 and TRBJ2-7; 11 bases match TRBD1. From germline, CDR1 is MNHNY and CDR2 SVGAGI (reference sequence). The V and J ends lost 0 bases and 6 bases, in that order; junction bases with no gene match: 4. The CDR3 covers 15 residues. The CDR3 loop reads CASSYSRDRGSEQYF. DNA for the CDR3: TGTGCCAGCAGTTACTCCCGGGACAGGGGGTCCGAGCAGTACTTC.

This clone has a handful of counts. The chain uses TRBV7-2 and TRBJ1-5; 7 bases are a match to TRBD1. CDR1 is SGHTA, CDR2 FQGNSA, per germline. The CDR3 loop spans 15 amino acids. With V trimmed by 1 base and J by 7 bases, 7 bases remained unmatched. CDR3 DNA sequence: TGTGCCAGCAGCTTAGAAGACAGGGATTGGCAGCCCCAGCATTTT. The encoded protein is CASSLEDRDWQPQHF.

The gene calls are TRBV5-4 and TRBJ1-4; D is unclear. This CDR3 region has 14 residues. Trimming shortened V by 0 bases and J by 3 bases, and 6 bases separated the two germline ends. Germline V CDR1 and CDR2: SGHNT, YYREEE (reference sequence). The chain's CDR3 is CASSLVESNEKLFF. The CDR3 DNA follows: TGTGCCAGCAGCTTGGTGGAGTCTAATGAAAAACTGTTTTTT.

This clone occurred a few times. The chain is built from TRBV30 and TRBJ1-1; D remains ambiguous. CDR1 GTSNPN and CDR2 SVGIG come from the germline V gene (reference sequence). Between the trimmed V and J ends, which lost 5 bases and 0 bases, there was a span of 4 bases. The CDR3 has 11 residues. This CDR3 is CAWGMNTEAFF. CDR3 DNA sequence: TGTGCCTGGGGTATGAACACTGAAGCTTTCTTT.

The V and J genes are TRBV4-1 and TRBJ1-5; no clear D gene. Germline V gene data show CDR1 as MGHRA and CDR2 as YSYEKL. CDR3 length: 15 amino acids. V dropped 0 bases and J dropped 5 bases, with 11 bases sitting between them. The CDR3 loop is CASSQDRPTYQPQHF. The CDR3 nucleotides are TGCGCCAGCAGCCAAGATCGCCCGACGTATCAGCCCCAGCATTTT.

The chain carries TRBV7-9 and TRBJ2-2; weak D call: TRBD2 (5 bases). Deletions cut 4 bases from V and 7 bases from J, with 10 bases between. Germline V gives CDR1 SEHNR, CDR2 FQNEAQ (reference sequence). This CDR3 is 13 amino acids long. As DNA, the CDR3 is TGTGCCAGCAGCTGGACTGTAAGCGGGGAGCTGTTTTTT. It codes for CASSWTVSGELFF.

This chain connects TRBV27 to TRBJ2-7; no clear D gene. Trimming removed 2 bases from V and 1 base from J, with 9 bases in between. CDR3 size: 14 residues. Per the germline V gene, CDR1 is MNHEY and CDR2 is SMNVEV (reference sequence). The CDR3 here is CASSLKHRSYEQYF. CDR3 nucleotide sequence: TGTGCCAGCAGTTTAAAACACAGATCCTACGAGCAGTACTTC.

The chain is built from TRBV30 and TRBJ1-2, with no clear D. Trimming removed 1 base at V and 4 bases at J, with 10 bases between. Germline V gives CDR1 GTSNPN, CDR2 SVGIG (reference sequence). This CDR3 has 13 residues. The CDR3 protein is CAWSESATYGYTF. The CDR3 coding sequence is TGTGCCTGGAGTGAGTCTGCGACCTATGGCTACACCTTC.

This clone was counted a few times. The J gene is TRBJ2-2, the V gene TRBV7-9; D remains ambiguous. The CDR3 sequence is 13 residues long. With 0 bases removed from V and 6 bases from J, the gap between germline ends came to 5 bases. The V gene's germline CDR1 is SEHNR and CDR2 FQNEAQ (reference sequence). This CDR3 is CASSLAVAGELFF. CDR3 nucleotide sequence: TGTGCCAGCAGCTTAGCGGTAGCCGGGGAGCTGTTTTTT.

The chain recombines TRBV2 with TRBJ2-2; a possible D gene is TRBD2 (5 bases). The CDR3 sequence is 15 residues long. The germline V gene has CDR1 SNHLY and CDR2 FYNNEI. Trimming removed 4 bases from V and 4 bases from J, with 13 bases in between. The CDR3 region has the DNA TGTGCCAGCAGTGTATTTAGCGTAGGCACCGGGGAGCTGTTTTTT. Translated: CASSVFSVGTGELFF.

This clone is medium-sized by share. The chain is built from TRBV7-8 and TRBJ2-7; TRBD2 matches 11 bases. With V trimmed by 0 bases and J by 0 bases, 7 bases remained unmatched. The germline V gene encodes CDR1 SGHVS and CDR2 FQNEAQ. The CDR3 sequence is 18 residues long. CDR3 sequence reads: CASSLATGLAASSYEQYF. The DNA for the CDR3 is TGTGCCAGCAGCTTAGCTACGGGACTAGCGGCTAGCTCCTACGAGCAGTACTTC.

This chain connects TRBV4-2 to TRBJ2-5, with D tentatively TRBD2 (8 bases). CDR1 is LGHNA, CDR2 YNFKEQ, per germline. Between the trimmed V and J ends, which lost 3 bases and 2 bases, there was a span of 19 bases. The CDR3 extends over 17 amino acids. The CDR3 region is CASSHLRGRGAQETQYF. The CDR3 coding sequence is TGTGCCAGCAGCCACTTGAGGGGGCGGGGGGCACAAGAGACCCAGTACTTC.

The chain recombines TRBV2 with TRBJ2-3; TRBD1 matches 8 bases. Germline CDR1 and CDR2: SNHLY and FYNNEI. The J segment lost 2 bases and the V segment lost 0 bases, leaving 4 bases of the junction unmatched. The CDR3 covers 16 residues. The CDR3 loop is CASSEAADRVTDTQYF. The CDR3 coding sequence is TGTGCCAGCAGTGAAGCCGCGGACAGGGTCACAGATACGCAGTATTTT.

The gene calls are TRBV2 and TRBJ2-3, with a weak D call TRBD1 (6 bases). This CDR3 is 13 amino acids long. With 8 bases removed from V and 0 bases from J, the gap between germline ends came to 9 bases. Germline-derived CDR1 and CDR2 are SNHLY and FYNNEI. The CDR3 reads CASRQASTDTQYF. The DNA for the CDR3 is TGTGCCAGCCGACAGGCGAGCACAGATACGCAGTATTTT. Variable domain in full (rest from reference TRBV2 and TRBJ2-3): EPEVTQTPSHQVTQMGQEVILRCVPISNHLYFYWYRQILGQKVEFLVSFYNNEISEKSEIFDDQFSVERPDGSNFTLKIRSTKLEDSAMYFCASRQASTDTQYFGPGTRLTVL.

The chain joins TRBV7-9 to TRBJ1-1, with D maybe TRBD1 (6 bases). The V end lost 4 bases, the J end lost 3 bases, and 18 bases lay between the germline ends. The CDR3 loop spans 16 amino acids. Germline CDR1 reads SEHNR; CDR2 reads FQNEAQ (reference sequence). CDR3 loop: CASSSKSWGADTEAFF. Here the CDR3 DNA reads TGTGCCAGCAGCTCGAAGTCGTGGGGGGCGGACACTGAAGCTTTCTTT. Using reference TRBV7-9 and TRBJ1-1 for the parts outside the CDR3, the full variable domain is DTGVSQNPRHKITKRGQNVTFRCDPISEHNRLYWYRQTLGQGPEFLTYFQNEAQLEKSRLLSDRFSAERPKGSFSTLEIQRTEQGDSAMYLCASSSKSWGADTEAFFGQGTRLTVV.

The CDR3 is CASSEGTGPYNEQFF. In nucleotides, the CDR3 is TGTGCCAGCAGTGAGGGGACAGGACCCTACAATGAGCAGTTCTTC. The V call is TRBV6-4, the J call TRBJ2-1; TRBD1 aligns across 8 bases. The CDR3 extends over 15 amino acids. Trimming at V came to 3 bases and at J to 2 bases, leaving 3 bases not matched to a gene. CDR1 is MRHNA and CDR2 is SNTAGT in the germline V gene.

This sequence joins TRBV25-1 and TRBJ1-1; tentatively, D is TRBD1 (5 bases). Germline loops: CDR1 MGHDK, CDR2 SYGVNS. Trimming cost V 5 bases and J 6 bases, with 19 bases left between them. The CDR3 spans 15 residues. The CDR3 protein is CASSPQGGVFAEAFF. The CDR3 DNA follows: TGTGCCAGCAGTCCCCAGGGTGGGGTGTTCGCTGAAGCTTTCTTT.

The chain joins TRBV27 to TRBJ2-7; TRBD2 agrees at 9 bases. J lost 0 bases, V lost 3 bases, and 9 bases had no gene match. This CDR3 is 17 amino acids long. CDR1 MNHEY and CDR2 SMNVEV come from the germline V gene (reference sequence). CDR3 in amino acids: CASSFLASGTYSYEQYF. CDR3 bases: TGTGCCAGCAGTTTTCTCGCTAGCGGGACTTACTCCTACGAGCAGTACTTC.

The chain combines TRBV28 with TRBJ2-7; D possibly matches TRBD1 or TRBD2 (5 bases each). Trimming shortened V by 3 bases and J by 4 bases, and 10 bases separated the two germline ends. The CDR3 totals 13 residues. Germline-derived CDR1 and CDR2 are MDHEN and SYDVKM. CDR3 sequence (DNA): TGTGCCAGCAGTTTGGGGGTTGAGTACGAGCAGTACTTC. Its translation is CASSLGVEYEQYF.

The chain couples TRBV5-4 to TRBJ2-3; D remains unclear. This CDR3 is 14 amino acids long. The V gene lost 0 bases and the J gene lost 4 bases, with 9 bases spanning the gap. CDR1 SGHNT and CDR2 YYREEE come from the germline V gene (reference sequence). The CDR3 here is CASSLVLVADTQYF. For the CDR3, the DNA is TGTGCCAGCAGCTTGGTCCTAGTCGCAGATACGCAGTATTTT.

The rearrangement links TRBV7-9 to TRBJ1-1; 12 positions match TRBD1. CDR1 and CDR2 (germline): SEHNR, FQNEAQ (reference sequence). The length of the CDR3 is 18 residues. With 3 bases clipped from V and 3 bases from J, the junction kept 11 bases outside the gene matches. CDR3 in DNA: TGTGCCAGCAGCTTTCGGGACAGGGGGCTCGGTTGGGACACTGAAGCTTTCTTT. Amino acid sequence: CASSFRDRGLGWDTEAFF.

CDR3 protein: CASSLTGTSTDTQYF. The CDR3 nucleotides read TGTGCCAGCAGCTTGACAGGGACAAGCACAGATACGCAGTATTTT. This chain connects TRBV11-2 to TRBJ2-3, with TRBD1 matching over 7 bases. The V segment lost 3 bases and the J segment 0 bases; nucleotides outside the gene matches: 3. Germline CDR1 and CDR2: SGHAT and FQNNGV. The CDR3 extends over 15 amino acids.

The chain recombines TRBV5-4 with TRBJ2-1; D gene uncertain. The germline CDR1 and CDR2 sequences are SGHNT and YYREEE (reference sequence). The V and J ends lost 0 bases and 0 bases respectively, with 7 bases between them. This CDR3 contains 15 residues. The CDR3 loop reads CASSLVSGSYNEQFF. DNA of the CDR3: TGTGCCAGCAGCTTGGTCTCGGGCTCCTACAATGAGCAGTTCTTC. The complete variable domain, with remaining parts taken from reference TRBV5-4 and TRBJ2-1, reads ETGVTQSPTHLIKTRGQQVTLRCSSQSGHNTVSWYQQALGQGPQFIFQYYREEENGRGNFPPRFSGLQFPNYSSELNVNALELDDSALYLCASSLVSGSYNEQFFGPGTRLTVL.

This clone was seen a few times. The chain is built from TRBV4-2 and TRBJ2-4; 14 nucleotides line up with TRBD2. The CDR3 contains 17 residues. The V and J ends lost 4 bases and 5 bases, in that order; junction bases with no gene match: 7. Germline loops: CDR1 LGHNA, CDR2 YNFKEQ. For the CDR3, the DNA is TGTGCCAGCAGCCCTGGGACTAGCGGGAGAGGGCAAAACATTCAGTACTTC. The encoded protein is CASSPGTSGRGQNIQYF.